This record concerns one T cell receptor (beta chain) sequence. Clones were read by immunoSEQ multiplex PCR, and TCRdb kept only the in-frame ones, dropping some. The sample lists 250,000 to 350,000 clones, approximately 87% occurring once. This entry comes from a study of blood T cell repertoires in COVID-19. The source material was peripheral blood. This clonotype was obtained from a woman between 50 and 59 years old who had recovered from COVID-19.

In DNA, the CDR3 is TGTGCCAGCAGCGCAAGACAGGGGAGGGAAAAACTGTTTTTT. It yields the protein CASSARQGREKLFF. V is TRBV11-2 and J is TRBJ1-4; 8 nucleotides line up with TRBD1. Germline CDR1 reads SGHAT; CDR2 reads FQNNGV. With 5 bases clipped from V and 8 bases from J, the junction kept 7 bases outside the gene matches. CDR3 length: 14 residues. Supplemented by reference TRBV11-2 and TRBJ1-4, the full variable domain reads EAGVAQSPRYKIIEKRQSVAFWCNPISGHATLYWYQQILGQGPKLLIQFQNNGVVDDSQLPKDRFSAERLKGVDSTLKIQPAKLEDSAVYLCASSARQGREKLFFGSGTQLSVL.